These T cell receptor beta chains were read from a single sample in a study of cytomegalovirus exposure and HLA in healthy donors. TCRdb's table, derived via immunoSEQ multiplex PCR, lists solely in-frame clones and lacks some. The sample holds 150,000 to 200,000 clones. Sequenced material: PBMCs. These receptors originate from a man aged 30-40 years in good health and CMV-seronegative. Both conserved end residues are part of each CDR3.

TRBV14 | CASSHRQVDYGYTF
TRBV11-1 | CASSIRQAANTGELFF
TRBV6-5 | CASSYGGLAGGETQYF
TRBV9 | CASSVGGRDTQYF
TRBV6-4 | CASSDHRGGTGELFF
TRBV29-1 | CSVGWTGRGPNDEQYF
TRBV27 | CASSFQGGASSGNTIYF
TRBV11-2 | CASSSEVDEQFF
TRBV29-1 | CSGQGPGASYNEQFF
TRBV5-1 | CASSLRAGAGTEAFF
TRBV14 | CASSPGTERFTDTQYF
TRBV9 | CASSVRGQGGNTIYF
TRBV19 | CASSIERGGETQYF
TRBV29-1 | CSVGTVTNQPQHF
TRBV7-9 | CASSLRGSGNTIYF
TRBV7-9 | CASSLAWSTEAFF
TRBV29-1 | CSAGGSYGYTF
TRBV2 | CASRDGLATYEQYF
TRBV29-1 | CSVRWGQGDYGYTF
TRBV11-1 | CASSLRGSGNEKLFF
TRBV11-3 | CASSWDRGTDTQYF
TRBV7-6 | CASSTGIEQFF